Shown below are 28 T cell receptor beta chains from a single sample sequenced in a study of human T cells and chemical hapten exposure. Stated time point: patch test 3, about 24 weeks after DPC sensitization. Documented treatment: therapeutic diphenylcyclopropenone sensitization with weekly scalp DPC. TCRdb redid the calling of the RACE reads with MiXCR, one entry per CDR3 protein. The sample carries just over 95,000 distinct CDR3 sequences, around a quarter recorded once. The specimen was whole blood, collected in connection with sensitization to the hapten diphenylcyclopropenone (DPC). Receptors originate from a man aged 40-49 years with alopecia areata. Some clones in this sample may be carry-over from other donors' samples.

This clonotype has just one count. The rearrangement links TRBV28 to TRBJ1-5; TRBD1 matches at 12 bases. V gave up 6 bases and J gave up 7 bases; unmatched junction bases: 13. CDR3 length equals 17 residues. CDR1 MDHEN and CDR2 SYDVKM come from the germline V gene. The CDR3 is CASRDRDRGRSGQPQHF. CDR3 in DNA: TGTGCCAGCAGAGACCGGGACAGGGGGCGTTCTGGGCAGCCCCAGCATTTT.

Only a few counts were recorded for this clonotype. The V gene is TRBV23-1, the J gene TRBJ2-7; 8 bases line up with TRBD1. TRBV23-1 is treated as an ORF (open reading frame) with a function not yet certain. Losses at the gene ends were 4 bases for V and 3 bases for J; bases not matched to a gene: 17. The CDR3 runs to 18 residues. The CDR3 bases are TGCGCCAGCAGTCGAGTCATAGTGAACCGGGACAGGAACTACGAGCAGTACTTC. Translated, it gives CASSRVIVNRDRNYEQYF.

This clonotype turned up a few times. V usage is TRBV5-1 and J usage is TRBJ1-4; 10 positions match TRBD1. CDR3 size: 17 residues. CDR1 SGHRS and CDR2 YFSETQ come from the germline V gene. With V trimmed by 0 bases and J by 6 bases, 8 bases remained unmatched. CDR3: CASSLGYDRGRHEKLFF. CDR3 DNA sequence: TGCGCCAGCAGCTTGGGGTACGACAGGGGGCGCCATGAAAAACTGTTTTTT.

V and J are TRBV7-3 and TRBJ2-7, with 9 positions matching TRBD1. CDR3 length: 13 amino acids. V trimming: 5 bases; J trimming: 7 bases; junction bases outside the gene matches: 6. Germline V gene data show CDR1 as SGHTA and CDR2 as FQGTGA. CDR3 sequence (DNA): TGTGCCAGCAGCGCCGACAGGGGGGGAGAGCAGTACTTC. It codes for CASSADRGGEQYF.

This clonotype was found a few times. V and J are TRBV7-2 and TRBJ2-7, with 10 bases lining up with TRBD1. The junction had 5 bases not matched to a gene; V was cut back by 4 bases and J by 2 bases. In germline, CDR1 is SGHTA, CDR2 FQGNSA. The CDR3 totals 15 residues. CDR3 protein: CASSSRDRGPYEQYF. The CDR3 DNA is TGTGCCAGCAGCTCCAGGGACAGGGGACCCTACGAGCAGTACTTC.

The V and J genes are TRBV6-1 and TRBJ2-7, with 8 bases aligning to TRBD2. The germline V gene encodes CDR1 MNHNS and CDR2 SASEGT. The CDR3 is 13 residues long. V gave up 7 bases and J gave up 2 bases; unmatched junction bases: 4. CDR3 bases: TGTGCCAGCATCCCGCGGGGGGCCTACGAGCAGTACTTC. Translated: CASIPRGAYEQYF.

The chain combines TRBV20-1 with TRBJ2-3; TRBD2 aligns across 12 bases. The CDR3 has 15 residues. J gave up 6 bases and V 7 bases, and 11 bases lay outside the gene matches. Germline CDR1 is DFQATT and CDR2 is SNEGSKA (reference sequence). CDR3: CSVKVSSGRVDTQYF. CDR3 in DNA: TGCAGTGTTAAGGTGTCTAGCGGGAGGGTGGATACGCAGTATTTT.

V usage is TRBV20-1 and J usage is TRBJ2-7, with 7 bases identical to TRBD1. The CDR3 is made up of 13 amino acids. CDR1 and CDR2 (germline): DFQATT, SNEGSKA (reference sequence). V was clipped by 5 bases and J by 0 bases; unmatched bases: 4. As DNA, the CDR3 is TGCAGTGCTCCTCGACAGGGCTCCTACGAGCAGTACTTC. The encoded protein is CSAPRQGSYEQYF.

This clonotype was detected a few times. This chain joins TRBV24-1 and TRBJ2-3, with TRBD2 as a possible D gene (6 bases). Trimming cost V 7 bases and J 0 bases, with 10 bases left between them. The CDR3 is 14 amino acids. Germline lookup yields CDR1 KGHDR and CDR2 SFDVKD. In DNA form, the CDR3 reads TGTGCCACCAGCGGACTAACCAGCACAGATACGCAGTATTTT. This translates into CATSGLTSTDTQYF.

The chain uses TRBV4-2 and TRBJ1-5; D remains ambiguous. The ends were cut back, 0 bases at V and 7 bases at J, with 13 bases in the middle. This CDR3 spans 15 amino acids. Germline assignment: CDR1 LGHNA and CDR2 YNFKEQ. CDR3 in amino acids: CASSQDSSGWQPQHF. As DNA, the CDR3 is TGTGCCAGCAGCCAAGATTCTTCCGGTTGGCAGCCCCAGCATTTT.

Only a few counts were recorded for this clonotype. The chain couples TRBV7-9 to TRBJ2-5; D is unclear. Per germline, CDR1 SEHNR and CDR2 FQNEAQ (reference sequence). CDR3 length: 14 amino acids. V gave up 5 bases and J gave up 5 bases, with 15 bases separating them. The CDR3 DNA is TGTGCCAGCAGCCTCTCGAGTAACTCGGAGACCCAGTACTTC. This gives the protein CASSLSSNSETQYF.

This chain uses TRBV7-9 with TRBJ2-1; unclear D gene. CDR1 is SEHNR and CDR2 is FQNEAQ in the germline V gene (reference sequence). The CDR3 has 13 amino acids. V was trimmed by 1 base and J by 8 bases, leaving 9 bases between them. The CDR3 nucleotides are TGTGCCAGCAGCTTAGAAGGCAGCTATGAGCAGTTCTTC. Amino acid sequence: CASSLEGSYEQFF.

V and J are TRBV20-1 and TRBJ2-2; 11 nucleotides agree with TRBD2. The germline V gene has CDR1 DFQATT and CDR2 SNEGSKA (reference sequence). V shed 0 bases and J 0 bases; nucleotides not matched to a gene: 3. The CDR3 is made up of 17 amino acids. In DNA form, the CDR3 reads TGCAGTGCTAGAGAGGGTAGCGGGAGGGCGAACACCGGGGAGCTGTTTTTT. It yields the protein CSAREGSGRANTGELFF.

The CDR3 DNA reads as TGTGCCAGCAGTCTCCGGGTGGGGGACGTAAGCTCCTATAATTCACCCCTCCACTTT. It is translated as CASSLRVGDVSSYNSPLHF. The chain carries TRBV6-1 and TRBJ1-6, with D possibly TRBD1 on 5 matching bases. The CDR3 sequence is 19 residues long. Trimming stripped 5 bases from V and 0 bases from J, with 20 bases between. CDR1 and CDR2 from the germline V gene are MNHNS and SASEGT.

The V and J genes are TRBV28 and TRBJ2-3; no firm D call. There are 12 residues in the CDR3. Per the germline V gene, CDR1 is MDHEN and CDR2 is SYDVKM. Trimming removed 6 bases from V and 3 bases from J, with 7 bases in between. CDR3 in amino acids: CASSRSTDTQYF. The CDR3 nucleotides are TGTGCCAGCAGCCGGTCGACAGATACGCAGTATTTT.

The gene calls are TRBV6-5 and TRBJ2-3; TRBD2 matches at 9 bases. This CDR3 is 16 amino acids long. The trim removed 0 bases at V and 4 bases at J, leaving 5 bases unmatched. CDR1 MNHEY and CDR2 SVGAGI come from the germline V gene. The CDR3 protein is CASSYSTSGGPDTQYF. The CDR3 DNA is TGTGCCAGCAGTTACTCGACTAGCGGCGGCCCAGATACGCAGTATTTT.

There are a few counts of this clonotype. The rearrangement uses TRBV12-3 or TRBV12-4 and TRBJ1-1, with D perhaps matching TRBD1 (6 bases). This CDR3 is 12 amino acids long. Trimming removed 6 bases at V and 4 bases at J, with 9 bases between. The DNA of the CDR3 is TGTGCCAGCAGCCCACAGGGCACTGAAGCTTTCTTT. It encodes CASSPQGTEAFF.

This clonotype was counted only a few times. The rearrangement uses TRBV6-2 or TRBV6-3 and TRBJ1-5, with TRBD1 matching over 8 bases. J lost 5 bases, V lost 2 bases, and 2 bases had no gene match. Germline CDR1 is MNHEY and CDR2 is SVGEGT. The CDR3 length is 14 residues. The CDR3: CASSYGTGHQPQHF. In DNA form, the CDR3 reads TGTGCCAGCAGTTACGGGACAGGTCATCAGCCCCAGCATTTT.

The CDR3 spells CASSLLGGISNTIYF. DNA for the CDR3: TGTGCCAGCAGCTTATTGGGGGGTATCTCAAACACCATATATTTT. This rearrangement joins TRBV7-9 to TRBJ1-3; tentatively, D is TRBD1 (5 bases). V was trimmed by 2 bases and J by 6 bases, leaving 14 bases between them. This CDR3 region has 15 residues. The V gene's germline CDR1 is SEHNR and CDR2 FQNEAQ (reference sequence).

The genes are TRBV12-3 or TRBV12-4 and TRBJ2-3; the D gene is possibly TRBD1 (6 bases). The CDR3 covers 14 residues. V lost 4 bases, J lost 0 bases, and 8 bases lay in between. The CDR3 DNA is TGTGCCAGCAGTTCACAGGGTAGCACAGATACGCAGTATTTT. This gives the protein CASSSQGSTDTQYF.

This clonotype was detected a few times. This chain uses TRBV20-1 with TRBJ1-5; D unclear. The CDR3 is 14 residues long. Germline lookup yields CDR1 DFQATT and CDR2 SNEGSKA (reference sequence). Between the trimmed V and J ends, which lost 0 bases and 6 bases, there was a span of 12 bases. CDR3 sequence: CSARDGSGAQPQHF. The CDR3 nucleotides read TGCAGTGCTAGAGATGGTTCCGGAGCTCAGCCCCAGCATTTT.

This clonotype was detected only a few times. The chain is built from TRBV10-3 and TRBJ2-1; the D is unclear. The CDR3 runs to 11 residues. Trimming cost V 8 bases and J 7 bases, with 9 bases left between them. CDR1 and CDR2 from the germline V gene are ENHRY and SYGVKD. As DNA, the CDR3 is TGTGCCATCTCACCGGAGAATGAGCAGTTCTTC. It encodes CAISPENEQFF.

V and J are TRBV14 and TRBJ2-1; 13 nucleotides match TRBD2. V lost 3 bases, J lost 4 bases, and 3 bases stayed unmatched. Per the germline V gene, CDR1 is SGHDN and CDR2 is FVKESK. CDR3 size: 16 residues. CDR3 region: CASSHRTSGSYNEQFF. The CDR3 DNA reads TGTGCCAGCAGCCACCGGACTAGCGGGAGTTACAATGAGCAGTTCTTC. The entire variable domain, with the rest obtained from reference TRBV14 and TRBJ2-1, is as follows: EAGVTQFPSHSVIEKGQTVTLRCDPISGHDNLYWYRRVMGKEIKFLLHFVKESKQDESGMPNNRFLAERTGGTYSTLKVQPAELEDSGVYFCASSHRTSGSYNEQFFGPGTRLTVL.

Only a few counts were recorded for this clonotype. V is TRBV27 and J is TRBJ1-1; the D gene is possibly TRBD1 (6 bases). CDR3 length: 16 amino acids. V was pared by 4 bases and J by 0 bases, with 15 bases between. Germline V gene lookup returns CDR1 MNHEY and CDR2 SMNVEV (reference sequence). The CDR3 nucleotides read TGTGCCAGCAGTTCCACGAGACAGGCAATGAACACTGAAGCTTTCTTT. It specifies CASSSTRQAMNTEAFF.

This clonotype was counted only a few times. The gene calls are TRBV7-9 and TRBJ2-5; tentatively, D is TRBD1 (6 bases). CDR1 and CDR2 (germline): SEHNR, FQNEAQ (reference sequence). The CDR3 extends over 14 amino acids. V shed 5 bases and J shed 5 bases, with 15 bases lying between them. CDR3 loop: CASSQNTGLETQYF. CDR3 sequence (DNA): TGTGCCAGCAGCCAGAATACAGGGCTGGAGACCCAGTACTTC. The full variable domain, with the rest looked up from reference TRBV7-9 and TRBJ2-5, is DTGVSQNPRHKITKRGQNVTFRCDPISEHNRLYWYRQTLGQGPEFLTYFQNEAQLEKSRLLSDRFSAERPKGSFSTLEIQRTEQGDSAMYLCASSQNTGLETQYFGPGTRLLVL.

The chain is built from TRBV24-1 and TRBJ2-3; the D gene is possibly TRBD2 (5 bases). Germline V CDR1 and CDR2: KGHDR, SFDVKD. The CDR3 totals 14 residues. Trimming stripped 4 bases from V and 0 bases from J, with 7 bases between. CDR3 residues: CATSDWTSTDTQYF. The DNA for the CDR3 is TGTGCCACCAGTGACTGGACTAGCACAGATACGCAGTATTTT.

The V gene is TRBV10-3, the J gene TRBJ2-1; 11 bases line up with TRBD2. The V segment lost 4 bases and the J segment 4 bases; nucleotides outside the gene matches: 3. The CDR3 is made up of 15 amino acids. In germline, CDR1 is ENHRY, CDR2 SYGVKD. CDR3 amino acids: CAISVSSGRYNEQFF. The CDR3 DNA is TGTGCCATCAGTGTTTCTAGCGGGAGGTACAATGAGCAGTTCTTC.

The chain employs TRBV6-6 and TRBJ1-4, with D tentatively TRBD1 (5 bases). The V end lost 5 bases, the J end lost 4 bases, and 11 bases lay between the germline ends. CDR1 is MNHNY and CDR2 is SVGAGI in the germline V gene (reference sequence). CDR3 length: 14 residues. This CDR3 is CASSPRQFNEKLFF. CDR3 sequence (DNA): TGTGCCAGCAGTCCTAGACAGTTTAATGAAAAACTGTTTTTT.